The 17 T cell receptor beta chains in this list originate from one sample, sequenced in a study of early T cells in non-severe SARS-CoV-2 infection. TCRdb reprocessed the 5' RACE reads via MiXCR and lists one record per CDR3 protein. The repertoire includes 55,000 to 75,000 distinct CDR3 sequences, roughly 8.8% of them detected once, and over 1% sits in the top ten. Specimen: whole blood. These receptors all come from an adult who was a healthcare worker with PCR-confirmed SARS-CoV-2 infection or an uninfected control (not recorded which).

This rearrangement joins TRBV7-2 to TRBJ2-3; 7 positions match TRBD2. Germline loops: CDR1 SGHTA, CDR2 FQGNSA. The CDR3 contains 16 residues. V dropped 5 bases and J dropped 4; count of bases not matched to a gene: 12. The CDR3 spells CASSLSGAAGPDTQYF. In DNA, the CDR3 is TGTGCCAGCAGCCTAAGCGGGGCCGCGGGGCCAGATACGCAGTATTTT.

CDR3 residues: CASSFGQGRRYDYGYTF. The DNA of the CDR3 is TGTGCCAGTAGTTTCGGACAGGGCCGTCGTTATGACTATGGCTACACCTTC. V and J are TRBV19 and TRBJ1-2; 8 nucleotides agree with TRBD1. The CDR3 loop spans 17 amino acids. Trimming cost V 5 bases and J 3 bases; bases outside gene matches: 14. Looked up from germline, CDR1 is LNHDA and CDR2 is SQIVND (reference sequence).

This clonotype appeared a few times. The J gene is TRBJ1-2, the V gene TRBV9; D remains ambiguous. This CDR3 has 14 amino acids. Germline V lookup: CDR1 SGDLS, CDR2 YYNGEE. Trimming shortened V by 4 bases and J by 3 bases, and 13 bases separated the two germline ends. CDR3 protein: CASSFRSSDYGYTF. Here the CDR3 DNA reads TGTGCCAGCAGCTTCCGATCCAGCGACTATGGCTACACCTTC.

In its sample, this clonotype was seen many times. The chain links TRBV4-2 to TRBJ2-1, with D hard to call. The germline V gene encodes CDR1 LGHNA and CDR2 YNFKEQ. The CDR3 has 14 amino acids. Trimming left V 0 bases short and J 15 bases short, with 18 bases between. This chain's CDR3 is CASSQDPRDSIPFF. CDR3 sequence (DNA): TGTGCCAGCAGCCAAGATCCCCGCGATAGTATACCGTTCTTC.

This chain connects TRBV6-1 to TRBJ1-1, with D perhaps TRBD1 (5 bases). The CDR3 contains 15 residues. CDR1 MNHNS and CDR2 SASEGT come from the germline V gene. V was trimmed by 1 base and J by 0 bases, leaving 9 bases between them. The CDR3 spells CASSEGQPLNTEAFF. For the CDR3, the DNA is TGTGCCAGCAGTGAAGGACAGCCTTTGAACACTGAAGCTTTCTTT.

The V gene is TRBV12-3 or TRBV12-4, the J gene TRBJ1-2, with TRBD1 as a possible D gene (6 bases). The CDR3 covers 14 residues. V lost 2 bases and J lost 5, with 12 bases in between. CDR3 nucleotide sequence: TGTGCCAGCAGTTTACGTACAGGGATTTATGGCTACACCTTC. As protein: CASSLRTGIYGYTF.

This clonotype was recorded a few times. This chain uses TRBV6-6 with TRBJ1-1; 7 bases map to TRBD1. The CDR3 is 15 amino acids. Germline values: CDR1 MNHNY, CDR2 SVGAGI (reference sequence). J gave up 3 bases and V 2 bases, and 6 bases lay outside the gene matches. In DNA, the CDR3 is TGTGCCAGCAGTTACGCCTGGGACAGCCACACTGAAGCTTTCTTT. Amino acid sequence: CASSYAWDSHTEAFF.

This clonotype was seen more than once but under ten times. This sequence joins TRBV11-2 and TRBJ2-4; D is perhaps TRBD2 (7 bases). Trimming stripped 0 bases from V and 7 bases from J, with 19 bases between. The germline V gene has CDR1 SGHAT and CDR2 FQNNGV. This CDR3 is 17 amino acids long. The CDR3 sequence: CASSLDSFRGAVNIQYF. The CDR3, as DNA: TGTGCCAGCAGCTTAGATTCCTTTCGGGGGGCCGTGAACATTCAGTACTTC.

The chain recombines TRBV10-3 with TRBJ2-7; D uncertain. The CDR3 has 13 residues. With 4 bases removed from V and 6 bases from J, the gap between germline ends came to 13 bases. The germline gives CDR1 ENHRY, CDR2 SYGVKD. CDR3 region: CAISGLVNGEQYV. For the CDR3, the DNA is TGTGCCATCAGTGGACTGGTGAACGGCGAGCAGTACGTC.

The chain links TRBV7-2 to TRBJ2-1; D unresolved. This CDR3 has 13 residues. From germline, CDR1 is SGHTA and CDR2 FQGNSA. Trimming removed 2 bases at V and 6 bases at J, with 8 bases between. CDR3: CASSLFRANEQFF. The CDR3 DNA is TGTGCCAGCAGCTTATTTAGGGCCAATGAGCAGTTCTTC.

This clonotype occurred a few times. The rearrangement links TRBV20-1 to TRBJ1-1; D unresolved. This CDR3 contains 12 residues. V shed 5 bases and J shed 7 bases, with 14 bases lying between them. Per germline, CDR1 DFQATT and CDR2 SNEGSKA (reference sequence). The chain's CDR3 is CSARLSGSEAFF. In DNA, the CDR3 is TGCAGTGCTCGCTTATCGGGGAGTGAAGCTTTCTTT.

This clonotype appeared a few times. The genes are TRBV5-1 and TRBJ2-5, with D possibly matching TRBD2 (5 bases). V lost 0 bases, J lost 0 bases, and 6 bases lay in between. CDR3 length: 14 residues. Germline lookup yields CDR1 SGHRS and CDR2 YFSETQ. The chain's CDR3 is CASSLAGYQETQYF. Here the CDR3 DNA reads TGCGCCAGCAGCTTGGCGGGGTACCAAGAGACCCAGTACTTC.

The chain uses TRBV10-3 and TRBJ2-4; D is uncertain. Germline loops: CDR1 ENHRY, CDR2 SYGVKD. The ends were cut back, 0 bases at V and 2 bases at J, with 14 bases in the middle. The CDR3 loop spans 17 amino acids. The CDR3 loop is CAISESIVSPTKNIQYF. CDR3 bases: TGTGCCATCAGTGAGTCGATCGTCAGTCCCACCAAAAACATTCAGTACTTC.

The V gene is TRBV6-2 or TRBV6-3, the J gene TRBJ2-4; D remains ambiguous. Per germline, CDR1 MNHEY and CDR2 SVGEGT. The V and J ends lost 4 bases and 8 bases respectively, with 9 bases between them. This CDR3 region has 12 residues. Here the CDR3 reads CASSLSGYIQYF. Written as DNA, the CDR3 is TGTGCCAGCAGTTTGTCGGGCTACATTCAGTACTTC.

The chain couples TRBV24-1 to TRBJ2-1, with TRBD1 matching over 7 bases. Trimming removed 10 bases from V and 6 bases from J; junction bases left unmatched: 11. Germline V gene lookup returns CDR1 KGHDR and CDR2 SFDVKD. This CDR3 region has 14 residues. CDR3 residues: CATSQGVIANEQFF. The CDR3 DNA reads as TGTGCCACATCCCAGGGGGTAATAGCCAATGAGCAGTTCTTC.

This clonotype was counted only a few times. V usage is TRBV3-1 and J usage is TRBJ1-2; D call uncertain. Deletions cut 4 bases from V and 4 bases from J, with 16 bases between. The CDR3 loop spans 15 amino acids. The germline V gene has CDR1 LGHDT and CDR2 YNNKEL (reference sequence). CDR3: CASSPDFKGTYGYTF. CDR3 coding DNA: TGTGCCAGCAGCCCCGATTTCAAGGGCACCTATGGCTACACCTTC.

This clonotype was observed at least ten times. This chain links TRBV7-9 with TRBJ2-5; 8 bases line up with TRBD2. Germline V gives CDR1 SEHNR, CDR2 FQNEAQ (reference sequence). This CDR3 has 14 residues. The V gene end was trimmed by 4 bases and the J gene end by 4 bases; junction bases not matched to a gene: 5. In nucleotides, the CDR3 is TGTGCCAGCAGCTCCGGACTAGCAGGAGAGACCCAGTACTTC. Protein: CASSSGLAGETQYF.